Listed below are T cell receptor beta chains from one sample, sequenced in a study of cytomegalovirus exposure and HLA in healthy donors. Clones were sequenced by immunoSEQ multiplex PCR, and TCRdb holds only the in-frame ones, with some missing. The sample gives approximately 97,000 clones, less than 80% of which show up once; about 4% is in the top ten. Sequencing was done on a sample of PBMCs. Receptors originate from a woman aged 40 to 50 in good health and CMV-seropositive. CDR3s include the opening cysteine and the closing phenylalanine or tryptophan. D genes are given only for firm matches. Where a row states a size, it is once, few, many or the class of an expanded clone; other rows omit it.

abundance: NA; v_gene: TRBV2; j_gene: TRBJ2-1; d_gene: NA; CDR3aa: CASSEKGNEAYNEQFF; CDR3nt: TGTGCCAGCAGTGAAAAGGGGAATGAGGCCTACAATGAGCAGTTCTTC
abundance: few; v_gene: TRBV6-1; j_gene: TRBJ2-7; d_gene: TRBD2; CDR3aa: CASSASGLAAYEQYF; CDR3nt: TGTGCCAGCAGTGCGTCGGGACTAGCGGCGTACGAGCAGTACTTC
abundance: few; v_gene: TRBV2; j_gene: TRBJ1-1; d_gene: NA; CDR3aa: CASSGQINTEAFF; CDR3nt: TGTGCCAGCAGTGGACAGATTAACACTGAAGCTTTCTTT
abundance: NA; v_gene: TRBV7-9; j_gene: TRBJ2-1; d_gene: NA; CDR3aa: CASSRSGNNEQFF; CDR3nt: TGTGCCAGCAGCCGGAGCGGAAACAATGAGCAGTTCTTC
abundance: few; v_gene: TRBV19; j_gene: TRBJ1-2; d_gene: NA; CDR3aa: CASSITGSTGYTF; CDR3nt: TGTGCCAGTAGTATAACTGGTTCTACGGGCTACACCTTC
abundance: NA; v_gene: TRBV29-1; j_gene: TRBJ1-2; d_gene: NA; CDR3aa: CSVEDGLNYGYTF; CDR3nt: TGCAGCGTTGAAGACGGGTTAAACTATGGCTACACCTTC
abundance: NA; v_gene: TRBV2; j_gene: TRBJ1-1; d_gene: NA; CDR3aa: CASSGVRGKGTEAFF; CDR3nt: TGTGCCAGCAGTGGGGTCCGGGGAAAAGGCACTGAAGCTTTCTTT
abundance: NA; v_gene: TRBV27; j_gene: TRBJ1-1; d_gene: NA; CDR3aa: CASIQDGGQNTEAFF; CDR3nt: TGTGCCAGCATTCAAGATGGGGGCCAGAACACTGAAGCTTTCTTT
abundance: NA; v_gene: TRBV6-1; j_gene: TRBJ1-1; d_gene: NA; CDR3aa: CTLSTEAFF; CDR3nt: TGTACCTTGAGCACTGAAGCTTTCTTT
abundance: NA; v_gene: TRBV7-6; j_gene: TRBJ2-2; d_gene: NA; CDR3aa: CASSLGLAGELFF; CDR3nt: TGTGCCAGCAGCTTAGGGCTGGCCGGGGAGCTGTTTTTT
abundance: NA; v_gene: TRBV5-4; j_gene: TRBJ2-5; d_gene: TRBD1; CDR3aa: CASSSSTGNYQETQYF; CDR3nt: TGTGCCAGCAGCTCGTCGACAGGGAACTACCAAGAGACCCAGTACTTC
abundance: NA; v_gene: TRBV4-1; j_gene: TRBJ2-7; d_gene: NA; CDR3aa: CASSRFAGRAYEQYF; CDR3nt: TGCGCCAGCAGCCGCTTTGCGGGAAGGGCCTACGAGCAGTACTTC
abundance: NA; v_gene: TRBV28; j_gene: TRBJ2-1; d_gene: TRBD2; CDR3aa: CASSPTQGLAGTYNEQFF; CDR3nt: TGTGCCAGCAGTCCTACTCAGGGACTAGCGGGAACCTACAATGAGCAGTTCTTC
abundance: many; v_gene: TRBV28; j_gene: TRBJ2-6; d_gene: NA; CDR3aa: CASSYDNSGANVLTF; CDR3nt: TGTGCCAGCAGTTATGACAACTCTGGGGCCAACGTCCTGACTTTC
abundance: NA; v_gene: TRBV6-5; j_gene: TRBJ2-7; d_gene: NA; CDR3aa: CASSYSPPYEQYF; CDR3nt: TGTGCCAGCAGTTACTCGCCACCCTACGAGCAGTACTTC
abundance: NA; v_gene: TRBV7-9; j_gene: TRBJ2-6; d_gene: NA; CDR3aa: CASSLGTVPSGANVLTF; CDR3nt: TGTGCCAGCAGCTTAGGTACGGTGCCCTCCGGGGCCAACGTCCTGACTTTC
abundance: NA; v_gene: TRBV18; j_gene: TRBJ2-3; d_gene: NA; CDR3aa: CASSPPRLPESTDTQYF; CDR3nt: TGTGCCAGCTCACCCCCGAGGCTCCCTGAGAGCACAGATACGCAGTATTTT
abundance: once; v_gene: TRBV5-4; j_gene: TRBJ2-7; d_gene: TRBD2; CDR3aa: CASSAPGLAASYEQYF; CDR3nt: TGTGCCAGCAGCGCACCGGGACTAGCGGCGAGCTACGAGCAGTACTTC
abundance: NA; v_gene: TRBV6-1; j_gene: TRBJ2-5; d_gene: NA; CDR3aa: CASSVSLETQYF; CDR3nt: TGTGCCAGCAGTGTGTCGTTGGAGACCCAGTACTTC
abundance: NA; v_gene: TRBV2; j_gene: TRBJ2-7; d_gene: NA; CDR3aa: CASSDLQGIPYEQYF; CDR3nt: TGTGCCAGCAGTGACCTACAGGGAATCCCCTACGAGCAGTACTTC
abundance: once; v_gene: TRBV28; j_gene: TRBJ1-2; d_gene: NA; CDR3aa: CASNPTFRQLYGYTF; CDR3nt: TGTGCCAGCAACCCGACTTTTCGGCAGCTCTATGGCTACACCTTC
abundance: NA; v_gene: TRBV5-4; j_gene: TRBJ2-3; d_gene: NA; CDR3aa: CASSLGETFTDTQYF; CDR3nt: TGTGCCAGCAGCTTGGGGGAGACCTTCACAGATACGCAGTATTTT
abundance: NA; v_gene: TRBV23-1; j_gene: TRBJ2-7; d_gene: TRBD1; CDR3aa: CASSQSGTGWGDIRPLYEQYF; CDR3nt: TGCGCCAGCAGTCAGTCCGGGACAGGGTGGGGAGACATCCGTCCCCTCTACGAGCAGTACTTC
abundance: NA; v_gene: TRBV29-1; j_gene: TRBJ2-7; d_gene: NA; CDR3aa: CSVIVTYEQYF; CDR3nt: TGCAGCGTTATTGTAACCTACGAGCAGTACTTC
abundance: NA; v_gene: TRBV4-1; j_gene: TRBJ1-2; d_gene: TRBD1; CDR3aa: CASSHLPGQEPNYGYTF; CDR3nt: TGCGCCAGCAGCCACCTCCCGGGACAGGAGCCTAACTATGGCTACACCTTC
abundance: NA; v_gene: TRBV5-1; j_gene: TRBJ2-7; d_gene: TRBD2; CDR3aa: CASSSGTSGTSYEQYF; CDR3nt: TGCGCCAGCAGCTCAGGGACTAGCGGGACCTCCTACGAGCAGTACTTC
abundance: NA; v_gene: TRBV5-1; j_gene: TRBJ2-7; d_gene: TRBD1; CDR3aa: CASRQGTGGNEQYF; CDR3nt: TGCGCCAGCAGGCAAGGGACAGGGGGGAACGAGCAGTACTTC
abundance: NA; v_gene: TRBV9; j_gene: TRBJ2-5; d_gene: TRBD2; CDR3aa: CASSVGGRAEETQYF; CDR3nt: TGTGCCAGCAGCGTAGGAGGGAGGGCCGAAGAGACCCAGTACTTC